The next 8 T cell receptor beta chains were all read from a single sample in a study of molecular identifiers for immune sequencing clone quantification. One entry per CDR3 protein results from TCRdb running MiXCR on the PCR reads. The data contain 97,000 or so distinct CDR3 sequences, 24% of them singletons. Material for sequencing was naive CD8+ T cells from blood, with Jurkat cell RNA spiked in. Documented subset: FACS-sorted CD8+CD4-CCR7+CD45RA+ naive T cells. The receptors come from a human donor in good health. Some libraries in this study had Jurkat cell RNA spiked in.

Points on this clonotype: Being one base from a much bigger clone, this may be a read error. This CDR3 is missing its conserved last phenylalanine or tryptophan, likely due to a read error. CDR3 protein: CASSPGTKANTGELFL. The CDR3 DNA sequence: TGTGCCAGCAGCCCCGGGACAAAGGCGAACACCGGGGAGCTGTTTCTT. The chain links TRBV7-6 to TRBJ2-2; perhaps TRBD1 as D (6 bases). The V gene lost 5 bases and the J gene lost 0 bases, with 13 bases spanning the gap. The CDR3 totals 16 residues. CDR1 is SGHVS and CDR2 is FNYEAQ in the germline V gene.

The chain joins TRBV7-9 to TRBJ1-2; no firm D call. The CDR3 spans 15 residues. Between the trimmed V and J ends, which lost 5 bases and 0 bases, there was a span of 13 bases. Germline values: CDR1 SEHNR, CDR2 FQNEAQ (reference sequence). The CDR3 DNA reads as TGTGCCAGCAGCCCCTCCGCGGTCTCTAACTATGGCTACACCTTC. Amino acid sequence: CASSPSAVSNYGYTF.

This clonotype occurred many times. The rearrangement uses TRBV12-3 or TRBV12-4 and TRBJ2-3; 7 bases match TRBD1. The CDR3 has 15 residues. Trimming took 6 bases from V and 2 from J; bases not matched to a gene: 8. CDR3 amino acids: CASSLYRGPTDTQYF. CDR3 nucleotide sequence: TGTGCCAGCAGCCTTTACAGGGGTCCCACAGATACGCAGTATTTT.

With regard to this clonotype: It may be a read error: a sequence one base away is much more abundant. This rearrangement joins TRBV6-6 to TRBJ1-2, with 9 bases aligning to TRBD1. Trimming at V came to 6 bases and at J to 6 bases, leaving 5 bases not matched to a gene. The germline V gene has CDR1 MNHNY and CDR2 SVGAGI (reference sequence). This CDR3 has 13 amino acids. The CDR3 loop is CASREGQGHGYTF. CDR3 DNA: TGTGCCAGCAGAGAGGGACAGGGCCATGGCTACACCTTC.

The sample holds many counts of this clonotype. The rearrangement uses TRBV7-6 and TRBJ2-3, with 8 bases lining up with TRBD2. This CDR3 comprises 15 residues. Germline loops: CDR1 SGHVS, CDR2 FNYEAQ. The trim removed 5 bases at V and 5 bases at J, leaving 9 bases unmatched. The CDR3 loop reads CASSLEREFRDTQYF. The CDR3 DNA is TGTGCCAGCAGCCTTGAGCGGGAGTTTAGAGATACGCAGTATTTT. The whole variable domain, filled in from reference TRBV7-6 and TRBJ2-3, reads GAGVSQSPRYKVTKRGQDVALRCDPISGHVSLYWYRQALGQGPEFLTYFNYEAQQDKSGLPNDRFSAERPEGSISTLTIQRTEQRDSAMYRCASSLEREFRDTQYFGPGTRLTVL.

V usage is TRBV29-1 and J usage is TRBJ2-3; 10 nucleotides match TRBD2. The CDR3 runs 13 residues. Germline V gene data show CDR1 as SQVTM and CDR2 as ANQGSEA. The V gene end was trimmed by 7 bases and the J gene end by 4 bases; junction bases not matched to a gene: 5. In DNA, the CDR3 is TGCAGCGGTATAGCGGGGGGCGCAGATACGCAGTATTTT. It codes for CSGIAGGADTQYF.

The sample holds many counts of this clonotype. The rearrangement joins TRBV15 to TRBJ2-5; 7 nucleotides match TRBD1. CDR1 and CDR2 from the germline V gene are LNHNV and YYDKDF (reference sequence). This CDR3 spans 16 amino acids. V shed 0 bases and J 1 base; nucleotides not matched to a gene: 5. CDR3 sequence: CATSRDRGGLQETQYF. CDR3 coding DNA: TGTGCCACCAGCAGAGATAGAGGGGGCCTCCAAGAGACCCAGTACTTC.

This clonotype came up many times. This rearrangement joins TRBV12-5 to TRBJ2-1; 7 bases match TRBD2. Germline V CDR1 and CDR2: LGHNT, FRNRAP. CDR3 length equals 15 residues. Losses at the gene ends were 7 bases for V and 6 bases for J; bases not matched to a gene: 12. The CDR3, as DNA: TGTGCTAGTGCCGGAGGCGGCGGGAGAAGCAATGAGCAGTTCTTC. It codes for CASAGGGGRSNEQFF.